This T cell receptor beta chain originates from a study of technical replicates of blood from a few donors (TCRdb year 2017). The library was prepared using the immunoSEQ multiplex PCR assay. The immuneACCESS repertoire file appears here via TCRdb, limited to in-frame rearrangements. These files lack a portion of the clones; in checked studies, under half of the deficit traces to unresolved V genes, and the cause of the others is not known. The sample includes some 80,000 clones, with around 97% observed a single time. The ten largest clones represent roughly 0.3% of the sample. V and J are trimmed by 2 bases and 4 bases, and the gene matches miss 6 bases of the junction. CDR1 and CDR2, looked up from the germline V gene, are SGHTA and FQGTGA. The CDR3 runs 15 amino acids, cysteine and phenylalanine included. Kept here is only the CDR3 DNA, which spans 45 bases and is read in frame from base 1. Points on this clone: This clone's antigen is unknown. Base qualities are missing; no much larger clone stands one base away.

This receptor chain uses TRBV7-3 and TRBJ1-1; TRBD1 fits 8 bases in the junction. This receptor was identified in a human donor in good health. Specimen: T cells isolated from PBMCs. The base sequence is TGTGCCAGCAGCTTAGGGCCAGGGGGCGGCACTGAAGCTTTCTTT. Its coded protein is CASSLGPGGGTEAFF.